This TCR beta chain is drawn from a study of control samples from healthy donors and cancer patients. This clone came up once. V was trimmed by 5 bases and J by 1 base, leaving 6 bases between them. The CDR3 loop spans 12 amino acids. CDR1 SGHNT and CDR2 YYREEE come from the germline V gene (reference sequence). Assay used: immunoSEQ multiplex PCR; TCRdb lists only in-frame clones, some missing. Of 140,000 or so clones listed, approximately 91% are singletons. This TCR derives from a man aged 25-40 years in good health. The chain links TRBV5-4 to TRBJ1-1; D uncertain. The material sequenced was blood. CDR3 bases: TGTGCCAGCAGTTTCCAGAACACTGAAGCTTTCTTT. This sequence encodes CASSFQNTEAFF.